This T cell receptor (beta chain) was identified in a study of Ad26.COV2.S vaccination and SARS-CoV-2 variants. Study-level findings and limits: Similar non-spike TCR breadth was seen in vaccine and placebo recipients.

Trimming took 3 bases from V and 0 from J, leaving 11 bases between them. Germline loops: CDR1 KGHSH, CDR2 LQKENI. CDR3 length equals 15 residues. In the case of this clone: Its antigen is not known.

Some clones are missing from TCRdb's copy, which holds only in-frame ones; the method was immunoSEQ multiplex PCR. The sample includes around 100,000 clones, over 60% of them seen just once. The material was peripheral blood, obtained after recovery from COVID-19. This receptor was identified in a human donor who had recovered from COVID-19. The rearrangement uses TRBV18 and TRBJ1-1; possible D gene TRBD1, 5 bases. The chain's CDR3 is CASSPNRGLNTEAFF. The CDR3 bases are TGTGCCAGCTCACCGAATCGGGGACTGAACACTGAAGCTTTCTTT.